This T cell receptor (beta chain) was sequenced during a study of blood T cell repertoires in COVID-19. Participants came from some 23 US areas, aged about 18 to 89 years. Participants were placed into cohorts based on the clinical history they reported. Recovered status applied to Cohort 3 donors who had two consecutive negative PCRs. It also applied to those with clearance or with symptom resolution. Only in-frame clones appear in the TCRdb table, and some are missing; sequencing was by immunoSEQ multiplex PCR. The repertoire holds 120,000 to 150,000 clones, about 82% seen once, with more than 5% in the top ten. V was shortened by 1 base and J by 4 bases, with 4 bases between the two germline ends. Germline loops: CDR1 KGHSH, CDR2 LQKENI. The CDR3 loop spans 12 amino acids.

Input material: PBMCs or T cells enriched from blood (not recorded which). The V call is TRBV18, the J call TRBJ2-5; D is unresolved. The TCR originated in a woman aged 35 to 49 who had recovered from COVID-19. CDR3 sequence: CASSPLRETQYF. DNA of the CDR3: TGTGCCAGCTCACCACTTCGAGAGACCCAGTACTTC.